These 18 T cell receptor beta chains were sequenced from one sample in a study of tumor-infiltrating lymphocytes in primary liver carcinoma. A constant-region primer primed TCR beta cDNA synthesis from roughly 520 ng of total RNA. Three nested multiplex PCR rounds, a slightly modified ARM-PCR, produced the libraries for TCR beta. TRBV1-TRBV30 forward primers paired with a C-beta reverse primer were used in the first two PCR rounds, which ran about 11 cycles each. A single record per CDR3 protein comes from TCRdb applying MiXCR to the multiplex PCR reads. The data hold approximately 210,000 distinct CDR3 sequences, with 65% observed a single time. Blood RNA came from unsorted whole blood; germline DNA was also extracted. Sequencing input: peripheral blood. These receptors originate from a woman in her sixties with primary liver carcinoma and hepatitis B virus infection.

A single count supports this clonotype. One junction end does not reproduce the germline sequence, and a read error may be involved. V gene TRBV11-3 combines with J gene TRBJ2-7; D is perhaps TRBD1 (6 bases). Germline V lookup: CDR1 SGHNT, CDR2 YENEEA. The CDR3 is 14 residues long. The CDR3 sequence: CASSLMAGAYGQYF. The DNA for the CDR3 is TGTGCCAGCAGCTTAATGGCAGGGGCGTACGGGCAGTACTTC.

The chain recombines TRBV12-3 or TRBV12-4 with TRBJ2-1; D remains ambiguous. CDR3 size: 16 residues. The ends were cut back, 6 bases at V and 4 bases at J, with 19 bases in the middle. CDR3 in DNA: TGTGCCAGCAGCAGCAAACCTATCGCCTGGTACAATGAGCAGTTCTTC. Amino acid sequence: CASSSKPIAWYNEQFF.

This clonotype was counted many times. The chain has TRBV4-1 and TRBJ1-5; the match to TRBD1 covers 7 bases. J was trimmed by 5 bases and V by 4 bases; bases with no gene match: 8. CDR3 length: 15 amino acids. CDR1 and CDR2 (germline): MGHRA, YSYEKL. Here the CDR3 reads CASSLFQGTDQPQHF. The DNA of the CDR3 is TGCGCCAGCAGCCTCTTTCAGGGGACAGATCAGCCCCAGCATTTT.

This chain joins TRBV20-1 and TRBJ2-5; TRBD2 agrees at 9 bases. Germline V gives CDR1 DFQATT, CDR2 SNEGSKA (reference sequence). This CDR3 has 14 amino acids. Losses at the gene ends were 1 base for V and 2 bases for J; bases not matched to a gene: 2. The CDR3 reads CSARGTSEQETQYF. CDR3 DNA sequence: TGCAGTGCTAGAGGGACTAGCGAGCAAGAGACCCAGTACTTC.

Notes on this clonotype: A much bigger clone sits one base away, suggesting this may be a read error. The chain employs TRBV11-1 and TRBJ2-7; D might be TRBD2 (5 bases). The germline V gene encodes CDR1 SGHAT and CDR2 FQDESV (reference sequence). The CDR3 extends over 14 amino acids. The chain's CDR3 is CTSSFSGSNREQYF. The CDR3 DNA is TGTACCAGCAGCTTCAGTGGGAGCAACCGCGAGCAGTACTTC.

In this sample, this clonotype turned up a few times. A much larger clone is a single base away; this may be a read error. Likely a read error: the CDR3 ends without its conserved phenylalanine or tryptophan. V usage is TRBV12-3 or TRBV12-4 and J usage is TRBJ2-1; 8 bases agree with TRBD2. This CDR3 spans 15 amino acids. The J segment lost 6 bases and the V segment lost 5 bases, leaving 9 bases of the junction unmatched. CDR3 protein: CASSARRGGFNEQFL. CDR3 nucleotides: TGTGCCAGCAGTGCTAGACGGGGGGGATTCAATGAGCAGTTCCTC.

The chain recombines TRBV6-1 with TRBJ2-1; TRBD2 matches at 7 bases. This CDR3 region has 16 residues. The germline V gene encodes CDR1 MNHNS and CDR2 SASEGT. J lost 3 bases, V lost 9 bases, and 14 bases had no gene match. This CDR3 reads CASSDPSGRIYNEQFF. The DNA for the CDR3 is TGTGCCAGTTCAGACCCTAGCGGCAGAATCTACAATGAGCAGTTCTTC.

The rearrangement uses TRBV4-1 and TRBJ2-1; 12 bases line up with TRBD2. V lost 1 base and J lost 1; bases outside the gene matches: 5. The germline V gene has CDR1 MGHRA and CDR2 YSYEKL. CDR3 size: 18 residues. DNA for the CDR3: TGCGCCAGCAGCCAAGCGGCTAGCGGGAGGGGATCCTACAATGAGCAGTTCTTC. This encodes CASSQAASGRGSYNEQFF.

Concerning this clonotype itself: One end of the junction does not line up with germline, which may come from a read error. This chain links TRBV6-1 with TRBJ2-7; 11 bases are a match to TRBD1. The CDR3 extends over 15 amino acids. CDR1 is MNHNS, CDR2 SASEGT, per germline. For the CDR3, the DNA is TGTGCCAGCATTGAATGGAGGGACAGGGGGAACGAGCAGTACTTC. Protein sequence: CASIEWRDRGNEQYF.

The table lists this clonotype with many counts. The genes are TRBV10-2 and TRBJ2-7, with 11 positions matching TRBD1. Germline lookup yields CDR1 WSHSY and CDR2 SAAADI. The CDR3 extends over 15 amino acids. V lost 9 bases and J lost 2; bases outside the gene matches: 9. CDR3 DNA sequence: TGCGCCAGTACGAGCCGGGACAGGGGGACCTACGAGCAGTACTTC. It yields the protein CASTSRDRGTYEQYF.

The rearrangement links TRBV6-5 to TRBJ2-1, with TRBD2 matching over 13 bases. The length of the CDR3 is 16 residues. Germline values: CDR1 MNHEY, CDR2 SVGAGI. The trim removed 6 bases at V and 12 bases at J, leaving 14 bases unmatched. CDR3 sequence (DNA): TGTGCCAGCAGCCTTATTACTAGCGGGAGGGCCGGTGGGCAGTTCTTC. Encoded protein: CASSLITSGRAGGQFF.

Turning to this clonotype: The junction does not match germline at one end; this may be a read error. This chain joins TRBV11-3 and TRBJ2-7; D gene ambiguous. CDR1 and CDR2 (germline): SGHNT, YENEEA. This CDR3 has 14 residues. This CDR3 is CVSSLGTDSYEQYF. In nucleotides, the CDR3 is TGTGTCAGCAGCTTAGGTACAGATTCCTATGAGCAGTACTTC.

The chain combines TRBV24-1 with TRBJ2-2; 9 bases fit TRBD1. The germline V gene has CDR1 KGHDR and CDR2 SFDVKD. V was pared by 5 bases and J by 5 bases, with 5 bases of the junction left unmatched. The CDR3 has 15 residues. The CDR3 sequence: CATSGTGAATGELFF. CDR3 sequence (DNA): TGTGCCACCAGTGGGACAGGGGCTGCAACCGGGGAGCTGTTTTTT.

As to this clonotype: A much larger clone differs by one base, so this may be a read error. The chain carries TRBV4-2 and TRBJ2-3; the D gene could be TRBD1 or TRBD2 (5 bases each). CDR3 length equals 16 residues. Germline lookup yields CDR1 LGHNA and CDR2 YNFKEQ. The CDR3 region is CASIQPTGTTTDTQYF. The DNA of the CDR3 is TGTGCCAGCATCCAACCAACCGGGACCACCACAGATACGCAGTATTTT.

The chain joins TRBV11-2 to TRBJ2-3, with D uncertain. The ends were cut back, 5 bases at V and 6 bases at J, with 9 bases in the middle. The CDR3 loop spans 12 amino acids. Germline CDR1 SGHAT, CDR2 FQNNGV. In nucleotides, the CDR3 is TGTGCCAGCAGCGACAAGACGGATACGCAGTATTTT. The encoded protein is CASSDKTDTQYF.

A word on this clonotype: Sequence at one end of the junction differs from germline and may be a read error. The V gene is TRBV30, the J gene TRBJ2-1; the D call may be TRBD1 or TRBD2 (5 bases each). Germline CDR1 GTSNPN, CDR2 SVGIG (reference sequence). This CDR3 spans 14 amino acids. CDR3 in amino acids: CVWRRDQLKNDQFF. The CDR3 DNA sequence: TGTGTCTGGAGACGGGACCAACTTAAGAATGATCAGTTCTTC.

This clonotype came up once. Germline and junction disagree at one end, which may indicate a read error. The gene calls are TRBV11-3 and TRBJ1-1, with unresolved D. Germline CDR1 reads SGHNT; CDR2 reads YENEEA. The CDR3 length is 15 residues. The CDR3 DNA reads as TGTGACAGCAGGCCCTTCATGGAGGGCTCGGGTGAAGCTTTCTTT. This gives the protein CDSRPFMEGSGEAFF. Together with reference TRBV11-3 and TRBJ1-1, the CDR3 gives the full variable domain: EAGVVQSPRYKIIEKKQPVAFWCNPISGHNTLYWYLQNLGQGPELLIRYENEEAVDDSQLPKDRFSAERLKGVDSTLKIQPAELGDSAVYLCDSRPFMEGSGEAFFGQGTRLTVV.

This clonotype was picked up a small number of times. This chain links TRBV11-2 with TRBJ2-3; 9 bases are a match to TRBD2. Per germline, CDR1 SGHAT and CDR2 FQNNGV. CDR3 length: 17 residues. J gave up 2 bases and V 5 bases, and 11 bases lay outside the gene matches. CDR3 sequence reads: CASSLGLAGPFTDTQYF. The CDR3 DNA follows: TGTGCCAGCAGCCTGGGACTAGCTGGGCCGTTCACAGATACGCAGTATTTT. Complete variable domain (other parts from reference TRBV11-2 and TRBJ2-3): EAGVAQSPRYKIIEKRQSVAFWCNPISGHATLYWYQQILGQGPKLLIQFQNNGVVDDSQLPKDRFSAERLKGVDSTLKIQPAKLEDSAVYLCASSLGLAGPFTDTQYFGPGTRLTVL.